These 29 T cell receptor beta chains originate from one sample sequenced in a study of blood T cell repertoires in COVID-19. Sequenced by immunoSEQ multiplex PCR; TCRdb stores in-frame clones only, minus some. The table has around 63,000 clones, just over 85% seen once; the top ten hold about 1.5%. The sequenced material came from peripheral blood. These receptors originate from a woman over 75 with acute or convalescent COVID-19.

The rearrangement links TRBV11-1 to TRBJ2-3, with D possibly TRBD2 on 5 matching bases. Germline values: CDR1 SGHAT, CDR2 FQDESV (reference sequence). V was clipped by 6 bases and J by 2 bases, with 9 bases between them. CDR3 length equals 13 residues. The CDR3 loop is CASSVGLTDTQYF. The CDR3 DNA follows: TGTGCCAGCAGTGTAGGACTCACAGATACGCAGTATTTT.

The V gene is TRBV19, the J gene TRBJ2-1; tentative D call: TRBD2 (5 bases). Germline V gene sequence: CDR1 LNHDA, CDR2 SQIVND (reference sequence). The CDR3 covers 12 residues. With 5 bases removed from V and 10 bases from J, the gap between germline ends came to 12 bases. The CDR3 region has the DNA TGTGCCAGTAGTGTAAACGGGATCGAGCAGTTCTTC. It codes for CASSVNGIEQFF.

This rearrangement joins TRBV11-3 to TRBJ1-1; perhaps TRBD1 as D (6 bases). This CDR3 region has 13 residues. V was clipped by 5 bases and J by 1 base, with 8 bases between them. The germline V gene has CDR1 SGHNT and CDR2 YENEEA. In DNA, the CDR3 is TGTGCCAGCAGCGACAGGAGGAACACTGAAGCTTTCTTT. Translating gives CASSDRRNTEAFF.

The chain has TRBV6-2 or TRBV6-3 and TRBJ2-5, with TRBD2 matching 8 bases. The CDR3 length is 21 residues. J gave up 2 bases and V 2 bases, and 22 bases lay outside the gene matches. The germline gives CDR1 MNHEY, CDR2 SVGEGT. CDR3 amino acids: CASSYVPAGEDLARSQETQYF. CDR3 DNA sequence: TGTGCCAGCAGTTACGTTCCAGCGGGGGAGGATTTGGCCCGATCTCAAGAGACCCAGTACTTC.

This chain uses TRBV28 with TRBJ1-2, with D perhaps TRBD1 (6 bases). Trimming took off 6 bases at V and 3 bases at J, with 14 bases between the two ends. This CDR3 has 14 amino acids. Looked up from germline, CDR1 is MDHEN and CDR2 is SYDVKM. The CDR3 protein is CASRGGGLYYGYTF. The CDR3 nucleotides read TGTGCCAGCAGAGGGGGGGGGCTTTACTATGGCTACACCTTC.

This clone has just a few counts. This CDR3 is CASSRGTHGYTF. The CDR3 nucleotides are TGTGCCAGCAGCCGGGGGACACATGGCTACACCTTC. The rearrangement links TRBV7-8 to TRBJ1-2, with D possibly matching TRBD1 (6 bases). The V gene lost 5 bases and the J gene lost 6 bases, with 10 bases spanning the gap. CDR1 is SGHVS and CDR2 is FQNEAQ in the germline V gene. The CDR3 has 12 amino acids.

The chain employs TRBV28 and TRBJ2-7; TRBD2 matches 7 bases. CDR1 and CDR2 from the germline V gene are MDHEN and SYDVKM. The junction had 0 bases not matched to a gene; V was cut back by 2 bases and J by 5 bases. This CDR3 spans 12 amino acids. CDR3 region: CASSLGGDEQYF. CDR3 coding DNA: TGTGCCAGCAGTTTAGGGGGGGACGAGCAGTACTTC.

This chain joins TRBV7-9 and TRBJ1-1, with TRBD1 matching 8 bases. After removal of 2 bases from V and 5 bases from J, the junction contained 4 bases not matched to a gene. The CDR3 sequence is 14 residues long. CDR1 and CDR2 from the germline V gene are SEHNR and FQNEAQ (reference sequence). CDR3 sequence reads: CASSLQGARTEAFF. In nucleotides, the CDR3 is TGTGCCAGCAGCTTACAGGGGGCGCGGACTGAAGCTTTCTTT.

The chain joins TRBV19 to TRBJ1-2; 8 bases line up with TRBD1. Germline CDR1 is LNHDA and CDR2 is SQIVND (reference sequence). The CDR3 is made up of 15 amino acids. V shed 5 bases and J 4 bases; nucleotides not matched to a gene: 9. CDR3 protein: CASSVWDRLGYGYTF. In DNA form, the CDR3 reads TGTGCCAGTAGTGTCTGGGACAGGCTTGGCTATGGCTACACCTTC.

The V call is TRBV18, the J call TRBJ1-2, with 7 nucleotides matching TRBD1. This CDR3 has 15 amino acids. Germline assignment: CDR1 KGHSH and CDR2 LQKENI. The V segment lost 5 bases and the J segment 0 bases; nucleotides outside the gene matches: 6. CDR3 coding DNA: TGTGCCAGCTCAACCGGGACAGAAGCTAACTATGGCTACACCTTC. This gives the protein CASSTGTEANYGYTF.

The chain combines TRBV23-1 with TRBJ2-5; a possible D gene is TRBD2 (5 bases). TRBV23-1 is given ORF status, its function remaining uncertain. The V end lost 4 bases, the J end lost 5 bases, and 17 bases lay between the germline ends. CDR3 length: 15 residues. CDR3 loop: CASSLFRCPGETQYF. CDR3 nucleotides: TGCGCCAGCAGTCTTTTCCGGTGCCCGGGGGAGACCCAGTACTTC.

The chain couples TRBV2 to TRBJ1-6; the match to TRBD1 covers 8 bases. Germline CDR1 reads SNHLY; CDR2 reads FYNNEI. V dropped 4 bases and J dropped 8; count of bases not matched to a gene: 10. The CDR3 has 16 amino acids. CDR3 sequence (DNA): TGTGCCAGCAGTGCATTACAGGGGGAAGTGGATTCACCCCTCCACTTT. It is translated as CASSALQGEVDSPLHF. The variable domain in full, with the rest retrieved from reference TRBV2 and TRBJ1-6, is EPEVTQTPSHQVTQMGQEVILRCVPISNHLYFYWYRQILGQKVEFLVSFYNNEISEKSEIFDDQFSVERPDGSNFTLKIRSTKLEDSAMYFCASSALQGEVDSPLHFGNGTRLTVT.

The CDR3, as DNA: TGTGCCAGCTCACCCCCCGGGGACAGTGGCCCCGGGGAGCTGTTTTTT. As protein: CASSPPGDSGPGELFF. J is TRBJ2-2 and V is TRBV18; 7 nucleotides match TRBD1. Germline V gene sequence: CDR1 KGHSH, CDR2 LQKENI. V was clipped by 3 bases and J by 6 bases; unmatched bases: 10. This CDR3 has 16 amino acids.

This clone was recorded a few times. The gene calls are TRBV5-1 and TRBJ1-1; D is possibly TRBD1 (5 bases). Trimming pared 2 bases from V and 1 base from J, leaving 6 bases between. This CDR3 contains 13 residues. Germline V CDR1 and CDR2: SGHRS, YFSETQ. The CDR3 loop is CASSFDRNTEAFF. DNA of the CDR3: TGCGCCAGCAGCTTCGACAGGAACACTGAAGCTTTCTTT.

V usage is TRBV18 and J usage is TRBJ2-6, with a tentative D call TRBD2 (6 bases). The CDR3 spans 16 residues. In germline, CDR1 is KGHSH, CDR2 LQKENI. V dropped 3 bases and J dropped 1 base, with 10 bases sitting between them. In DNA, the CDR3 is TGTGCCAGCTCACCGGTTGGGGGGTCTGGGGCCAACGTCCTGACTTTC. Translation: CASSPVGGSGANVLTF.

The rearrangement uses TRBV28 and TRBJ2-6; 8 bases are a match to TRBD1. Unmatched junction bases numbered 4, after V lost 7 bases and J lost 2 bases. The CDR3 is made up of 15 amino acids. Germline assignment: CDR1 MDHEN and CDR2 SYDVKM. The CDR3 protein is CASIDRGTGANVLTF. The CDR3 coding sequence is TGTGCCAGCATAGACAGGGGCACTGGGGCCAACGTCCTGACTTTC.

In its sample, this clone was seen once. The chain couples TRBV2 to TRBJ2-5; tentatively, D is TRBD1 (7 bases). Trimming removed 8 bases from V and 2 bases from J, with 18 bases in between. Germline loops: CDR1 SNHLY, CDR2 FYNNEI. CDR3 length: 15 amino acids. As DNA, the CDR3 is TGTGCCAGCCACCCCGGGGGCAGGGGGCAAGAGACCCAGTACTTC. Amino acid sequence: CASHPGGRGQETQYF. Based on the CDR3 plus reference TRBV2 and TRBJ2-5, the full variable domain is EPEVTQTPSHQVTQMGQEVILRCVPISNHLYFYWYRQILGQKVEFLVSFYNNEISEKSEIFDDQFSVERPDGSNFTLKIRSTKLEDSAMYFCASHPGGRGQETQYFGPGTRLLVL.

This clone was found a few times. The gene calls are TRBV19 and TRBJ2-7, with D perhaps matching TRBD1 (8 bases). V was pared by 4 bases and J by 6 bases, with 16 bases between. The CDR3 is made up of 14 amino acids. Germline CDR1 is LNHDA and CDR2 is SQIVND (reference sequence). CDR3 region: CASSTTGEGFEQYF. CDR3 nucleotides: TGTGCCAGTAGTACGACAGGGGAGGGGTTCGAGCAGTACTTC.

The chain couples TRBV19 to TRBJ2-2; D possibly corresponds to TRBD1 (6 bases). The V end was cut by 7 bases, the J end by 3 bases, with 18 bases between. The CDR3 totals 16 residues. Germline-derived CDR1 and CDR2 are LNHDA and SQIVND (reference sequence). The CDR3 here is CASNGQGQSYTGELFF. In DNA, the CDR3 is TGTGCCAGTAACGGTCAGGGACAATCCTACACCGGGGAGCTGTTTTTT. Complete variable domain (other parts from reference TRBV19 and TRBJ2-2): DGGITQSPKYLFRKEGQNVTLSCEQNLNHDAMYWYRQDPGQGLRLIYYSQIVNDFQKGDIAEGYSVSREKKESFPLTVTSAQKNPTAFYLCASNGQGQSYTGELFFGEGSRLTVL.

The chain couples TRBV5-5 to TRBJ1-2; D is uncertain. The CDR3 sequence is 15 residues long. In germline, CDR1 is SGHKS, CDR2 YYEKEE (reference sequence). V was pared by 2 bases and J by 4 bases, with 15 bases between. The CDR3 bases are TGTGCCAGCAGCTTTCGTCTGGGCAGTATCTATGGCTACACCTTC. Amino acid sequence: CASSFRLGSIYGYTF.

The V call is TRBV3-1 (or the pseudogene TRBV3-2), the J call TRBJ1-5; tentative D call: TRBD1 (5 bases). The CDR3 has 14 amino acids. Germline loops: CDR1 LGHDT, CDR2 YNNKEL (reference sequence). The germline V and J ends were trimmed by 1 base and 7 bases, with 11 bases remaining between them. CDR3 in amino acids: CASSQASGEQPQHF. The CDR3 DNA is TGTGCCAGCAGCCAAGCCTCGGGGGAACAGCCCCAGCATTTT.

The genes are TRBV5-4 and TRBJ2-1; D is possibly TRBD1 (6 bases). The CDR3 totals 14 residues. Trimming cost V 1 base and J 5 bases, with 10 bases left between them. Germline loops: CDR1 SGHNT, CDR2 YYREEE (reference sequence). CDR3 DNA sequence: TGTGCCAGCAGCTTGCTACAGGGTGACAATGAGCAGTTCTTC. Translation gives CASSLLQGDNEQFF.

The genes are TRBV2 and TRBJ2-1; TRBD2 aligns across 14 bases. The junction had 10 bases not matched to a gene; V was cut back by 10 bases and J by 14 bases. The CDR3 contains 13 residues. Looked up from germline, CDR1 is SNHLY and CDR2 is FYNNEI. This CDR3 is CATVGTSGSREFF. The CDR3 nucleotides read TGTGCCACCGTCGGGACTAGCGGGAGCCGAGAGTTCTTC.

The chain links TRBV18 to TRBJ2-3, with D possibly TRBD2 on 5 matching bases. CDR3 length: 15 amino acids. Germline-derived CDR1 and CDR2 are KGHSH and LQKENI. V lost 0 bases and J lost 5, with 12 bases in between. The CDR3 nucleotides are TGTGCCAGCTCACCACCGTCGGGGAGTAGAGATACGCAGTATTTT. Translating it yields CASSPPSGSRDTQYF.

The rearrangement links TRBV14 to TRBJ2-2; D not certain. The ends were cut back, 4 bases at V and 8 bases at J, with 11 bases in the middle. CDR3 length: 13 residues. Germline V lookup: CDR1 SGHDN, CDR2 FVKESK. CDR3 nucleotides: TGTGCCAGCAGCCTCACGACTGCGGGGGAGCTGTTTTTT. It is translated as CASSLTTAGELFF.

The V call is TRBV5-1, the J call TRBJ1-1; D remains unclear. The V and J ends lost 4 bases and 1 base respectively, with 14 bases between them. This CDR3 comprises 15 residues. Germline V gene data show CDR1 as SGHRS and CDR2 as YFSETQ. The CDR3 DNA sequence: TGCGCCAGCAGCCCGTCGGGATCGACGAACACTGAAGCTTTCTTT. Translation gives CASSPSGSTNTEAFF.

The J gene is TRBJ2-2, the V gene TRBV7-3, with a tentative D call TRBD2 (7 bases). Germline loops: CDR1 SGHTA, CDR2 FQGTGA. V was pared by 5 bases and J by 7 bases, with 20 bases between. The CDR3 covers 16 residues. The CDR3 DNA sequence: TGTGCCAGCAGCCTAAACGGGGGGCGCTTGAGCGGGGAGCTGTTTTTT. Translation gives CASSLNGGRLSGELFF.

The chain employs TRBV11-2 and TRBJ2-7; 8 nucleotides align to TRBD1. V was clipped by 1 base and J by 1 base; unmatched bases: 9. This CDR3 has 17 amino acids. Germline V lookup: CDR1 SGHAT, CDR2 FQNNGV. Here the CDR3 reads CASSLGAGQGGSYEQYF. The CDR3, as DNA: TGTGCCAGCAGCTTAGGGGCTGGACAGGGTGGGTCCTACGAGCAGTACTTC.

V gene TRBV5-1 combines with J gene TRBJ2-3; TRBD1 matches at 8 bases. The J segment lost 3 bases and the V segment lost 6 bases, leaving 6 bases of the junction unmatched. CDR3 length: 14 amino acids. Germline V gene lookup returns CDR1 SGHRS and CDR2 YFSETQ. CDR3 DNA: TGCGCCAGCACCACAGGGGGATCAACAGATACGCAGTATTTT. Its protein is CASTTGGSTDTQYF. The complete variable domain, with remaining parts taken from reference TRBV5-1 and TRBJ2-3, reads KAGVTQTPRYLIKTRGQQVTLSCSPISGHRSVSWYQQTPGQGLQFLFEYFSETQRNKGNFPGRFSGRQFSNSRSEMNVSTLELGDSALYLCASTTGGSTDTQYFGPGTRLTVL.